What follows are 15 T cell receptor beta chains derived from one specimen sequenced in a study of blood T cells in healthy people across ages. Combining a sample-barcoded 5' primer with a J-beta primer mix, a second PCR ran for roughly 6 to 11 cycles. TCRdb re-analysed the 5' RACE reads in MiXCR, keeping a single row per CDR3 protein. The sample shows roughly 800,000 distinct CDR3 sequences, roughly 60% of them seen only once. Sequences were obtained from blood. These receptors came from a man younger than 45 in good health.

For this clonotype: The junction differs from germline at one of its ends, possibly a read error. The chain has TRBV10-3 and TRBJ2-1; D remains unclear. The germline V gene has CDR1 ENHRY and CDR2 SYGVKD. CDR3 length: 13 amino acids. The CDR3 sequence: CASSEYEEYEQFF. The DNA for the CDR3 is TGTGCCAGCAGTGAGTACGAGGAGTACGAGCAGTTCTTC.

A few counts support this clonotype. The chain links TRBV5-6 to TRBJ1-2; D is perhaps TRBD1 (5 bases). The CDR3 sequence is 14 residues long. In germline, CDR1 is SGHDT, CDR2 YYEEEE. Deletions cut 0 bases from V and 3 bases from J, with 9 bases between. The CDR3 region has the DNA TGTGCCAGCAGCTTGGAGAAGGGGCACTATGGCTACACCTTC. It is translated as CASSLEKGHYGYTF.

This clonotype was found a few times. V and J are TRBV11-2 and TRBJ2-3; no firm D call. The germline V gene encodes CDR1 SGHAT and CDR2 FQNNGV. Trimming removed 1 base from V and 1 base from J, with 9 bases in between. The CDR3 length is 15 residues. The CDR3 DNA is TGTGCCAGCAGCTTAGTTTTGGAAGGCACAGATACGCAGTATTTT. Translated: CASSLVLEGTDTQYF.

The chain joins TRBV4-1 to TRBJ2-7; 8 bases fit TRBD2. The germline V gene has CDR1 MGHRA and CDR2 YSYEKL. The length of the CDR3 is 15 residues. Trimming took 3 bases from V and 3 from J; bases not matched to a gene: 7. The CDR3 DNA is TGCGCCAGCAGCCACCAGCGGGGGCCGAACTACGAGCAGTACTTC. Translation gives CASSHQRGPNYEQYF.

The chain uses TRBV20-1 and TRBJ2-5, with TRBD1 identical over 7 bases. The CDR3 spans 14 residues. The junction had 13 bases not matched to a gene; V was cut back by 1 base and J by 11 bases. Germline-derived CDR1 and CDR2 are DFQATT and SNEGSKA (reference sequence). The CDR3 nucleotides read TGCAGTGCTAGAGGCGGGCAGGGGGTGAGAGAGCAGTACTTC. It is translated as CSARGGQGVREQYF.

The rearrangement links TRBV20-1 to TRBJ1-2; D might be TRBD1 (5 bases). This CDR3 spans 14 amino acids. V was shortened by 1 base and J by 3 bases, with 12 bases between the two germline ends. Germline V gives CDR1 DFQATT, CDR2 SNEGSKA (reference sequence). The CDR3 DNA is TGCAGTGCTAGAGCGACAGCCGCACACTATGGCTACACCTTC. Translation gives CSARATAAHYGYTF.

The chain joins TRBV20-1 to TRBJ2-7, with 13 bases aligning to TRBD2. The tail of the sequence fits TRBJ2-5 better, so the J call may be wrong. CDR3 length: 14 amino acids. CDR1 and CDR2 (germline): DFQATT, SNEGSKA (reference sequence). The CDR3, as DNA: TGCAGGACTAGCGGGAGGTTCGGTCAAGAGACCCAGTACTTC. It codes for CRTSGRFGQETQYF.

This clonotype was found once. Germline is not matched at one junction end, which may reflect a read error. The V call is TRBV7-2, the J call TRBJ2-3; 8 bases line up with TRBD1. From germline, CDR1 is SGHTA and CDR2 FQGNSA. The CDR3 runs 16 residues. The CDR3 reads CASGPRTGPSTETQYF. CDR3 nucleotide sequence: TGTGCCAGCGGCCCCCGGACAGGGCCTAGCACAGAGACGCAGTATTTT.

The J gene is TRBJ2-5, the V gene TRBV7-2, with D hard to call. The germline V gene has CDR1 SGHTA and CDR2 FQGNSA. This CDR3 is 15 amino acids long. Trimming took off 2 bases at V and 0 bases at J, with 10 bases between the two ends. CDR3 bases: TGTGCCAGCAGCTTAAGGGCAGGAAACCAAGAGACCCAGTACTTC. This encodes CASSLRAGNQETQYF.

This clonotype has more than one count but fewer than ten. A much more abundant neighbour one base away suggests this may be a read error. The V call is TRBV6-5, the J call TRBJ1-1; 8 bases map to TRBD1. This CDR3 is 14 amino acids long. V lost 5 bases to trimming and J lost 3 bases; unmatched junction nucleotides: 5. Germline assignment: CDR1 MNHEY and CDR2 SVGAGI. CDR3 bases: TGTGCCAGCAGTGATACGACAGGGGACACTGAAGCTTTCTTT. Its protein product is CASSDTTGDTEAFF.

The J gene is TRBJ2-5, the V gene TRBV7-2; 7 positions match TRBD1. In germline, CDR1 is SGHTA, CDR2 FQGNSA. This CDR3 region has 14 residues. The J segment lost 11 bases and the V segment lost 1 base, leaving 10 bases of the junction unmatched. In DNA, the CDR3 is TGTGCCAGCAGCTTAGACTTACAGGGGAACGGGCAGTACTTC. It translates to CASSLDLQGNGQYF.

This clonotype appeared once. The V call is TRBV5-1, the J call TRBJ2-1, with 9 bases fitting TRBD1. Germline V lookup: CDR1 SGHRS, CDR2 YFSETQ. The CDR3 covers 15 residues. Trimming took 1 base from V and 6 from J; bases not matched to a gene: 5. In DNA, the CDR3 is TGCGCCAGCAGCTTGACGGGACAGGGAGGCAATGAGCAGTTCTTC. As protein: CASSLTGQGGNEQFF.

This clonotype has a handful of counts. This rearrangement joins TRBV20-1 to TRBJ2-1; 7 bases line up with TRBD2. The V segment lost 6 bases and the J segment 8 bases; nucleotides outside the gene matches: 16. The germline gives CDR1 DFQATT, CDR2 SNEGSKA (reference sequence). The CDR3 loop spans 15 amino acids. The CDR3 loop is CSAAIGLGIFDEQFF. The CDR3 nucleotides read TGCAGTGCCGCCATCGGACTAGGGATATTTGATGAGCAGTTCTTC.

This sequence joins TRBV19 and TRBJ2-1; no clear D. The CDR3 is made up of 13 amino acids. V shed 3 bases and J shed 8 bases, with 11 bases lying between them. The V gene's germline CDR1 is LNHDA and CDR2 SQIVND (reference sequence). CDR3: CASSMITTDEQFF. The CDR3 DNA is TGTGCCAGTAGTATGATTACAACGGATGAGCAGTTCTTC.

The genes are TRBV4-2 and TRBJ2-6; the D is unclear. The CDR3 is 16 amino acids. In germline, CDR1 is LGHNA, CDR2 YNFKEQ. The V gene lost 0 bases and the J gene lost 1 base, with 7 bases spanning the gap. The CDR3 DNA follows: TGTGCCAGCAGCCAAGATCTGGCTTCTGGGGCCAACGTCCTGACTTTC. Translating gives CASSQDLASGANVLTF.